This TCR beta chain is drawn from a study of blood T cell repertoires in COVID-19. The length of the CDR3 is 15 residues. Per the germline V gene, CDR1 is MNHEY and CDR2 is SVGAGI. V lost 4 bases and J lost 0, with 10 bases in between. Assay: immunoSEQ multiplex PCR; the TCRdb copy retains only in-frame clones and omits some. This sample yields over 200,000 clones, of which around 87% are seen a single time; 2.3% belongs to the top ten. The receptor was derived from a woman in her 50s with acute or convalescent COVID-19. The chain links TRBV6-5 to TRBJ2-1, with a possible D match to TRBD1 (6 bases). The sample taken for sequencing was peripheral blood. In nucleotides, the CDR3 is TGTGCCAGCAGTTCAGGGGTTAGCTCCTACAATGAGCAGTTCTTC. Protein: CASSSGVSSYNEQFF.